The 7 T cell receptor beta chains in this list originate from one sample, sequenced in a study of T cell responses to AZD1222 COVID-19 vaccine. Clones were read by immunoSEQ multiplex PCR, and TCRdb kept only the in-frame ones, dropping some. The top ten clones hold 20% of a sample with roughly 72,000 clones, 75% to 90% of them seen once. The sample was peripheral blood, taken on day 0 of AZD1222 vaccination. Receptors originate from an adult in good health.

The V gene is TRBV19, the J gene TRBJ2-1, with D possibly TRBD2 on 6 matching bases. V was clipped by 5 bases and J by 10 bases, with 27 bases between them. There are 17 residues in the CDR3. Germline V lookup: CDR1 LNHDA, CDR2 SQIVND (reference sequence). The CDR3 protein is CASSPFPAGPPRWEQFF. The CDR3 DNA is TGTGCCAGTAGTCCCTTCCCAGCGGGTCCACCCAGATGGGAGCAGTTCTTC.

This clone was seen only once. The chain links TRBV5-1 to TRBJ2-3, with D possibly TRBD2 on 5 matching bases. The germline V and J ends were trimmed by 0 bases and 3 bases, with 14 bases remaining between them. This CDR3 has 16 residues. CDR1 is SGHRS and CDR2 is YFSETQ in the germline V gene. DNA of the CDR3: TGCGCCAGCAGCTTGGCCATCGGACTGGGGACAGATACGCAGTATTTT. The encoded protein is CASSLAIGLGTDTQYF.

The V call is TRBV4-1, the J call TRBJ2-3; 9 nucleotides align to TRBD2. Trimming removed 4 bases from V and 8 bases from J; junction bases left unmatched: 7. Germline CDR1 and CDR2: MGHRA and YSYEKL. The CDR3 contains 14 residues. The CDR3 here is CASSPLGLASTQYF. The DNA for the CDR3 is TGCGCCAGCAGCCCCTTGGGACTAGCTTCTACGCAGTATTTT.

The V and J genes are TRBV7-8 and TRBJ2-7, with D perhaps assigned TRBD1 or TRBD2 (5 bases each). V was cut by 7 bases and J by 3 bases, with 13 bases left in between. Germline CDR1 is SGHVS and CDR2 is FQNEAQ. The CDR3 has 13 residues. The CDR3 DNA sequence: TGTGCCAGCACCTCCGGGGCAGTCTACGAGCAGTACTTC. Translation: CASTSGAVYEQYF. The full variable domain, rest sourced from reference TRBV7-8 and TRBJ2-7, is GAGVSQSPRYKVAKRGQDVALRCDPISGHVSLFWYQQALGQGPEFLTYFQNEAQLDKSGLPSDRFFAERPEGSVSTLKIQRTQQEDSAVYLCASTSGAVYEQYFGPGTRLTVT.

V gene TRBV2 combines with J gene TRBJ1-1; the D gene is possibly TRBD1 (5 bases). The germline V gene encodes CDR1 SNHLY and CDR2 FYNNEI. The CDR3 is 13 residues long. The germline V and J ends were trimmed by 8 bases and 5 bases, with 15 bases remaining between them. The CDR3 DNA is TGTGCCAGCTCGGGACGGTTGACGACTGAAGCTTTCTTT. Translated: CASSGRLTTEAFF.

This clone was seen once. The rearrangement links TRBV9 to TRBJ2-1, with TRBD2 matching 12 bases. J gave up 9 bases and V 0 bases, and 7 bases lay outside the gene matches. Germline values: CDR1 SGDLS, CDR2 YYNGEE. The CDR3 contains 16 residues. Here the CDR3 reads CASSVGLAGDRREQFF. The CDR3 bases are TGTGCCAGCAGCGTAGGACTAGCGGGAGATCGGCGTGAGCAGTTCTTC.

This chain uses TRBV9 with TRBJ2-1; D gene uncertain. The germline V gene encodes CDR1 SGDLS and CDR2 YYNGEE. CDR3 length equals 13 residues. The V and J ends lost 0 bases and 5 bases respectively, with 6 bases between them. CDR3 DNA: TGTGCCAGCAGCGTAGACATCCACAATGAGCAGTTCTTC. Translated: CASSVDIHNEQFF.